What follows is one T cell receptor beta chain and its context. The antigen it recognizes is unknown. No much larger clone exists at a distance of one base, and base qualities are not known. These data originate in a study of blood T cells in healthy people across ages (dated by TCRdb to between 2015 and 2016). Concerning the study at large: In model experiments, template switching captured roughly one uniquely barcoded TCR beta cDNA molecule for every two T cells. To track age-related changes in TCR beta repertoire diversity, the study relied on deep sequencing normalized with unique cDNA molecular identifiers. Donors were grouped into four age groups: young (average approximately 15 years), middle-aged (around 39), aged (around 62) and long-lived (around 80). To avoid experimental bias, donors of different ages were spread randomly across the sequencing lanes. For two donors (one aged 18 to 29 and one aged 80 or older), the study analyzed two additional independent replicas of 1 million unique cDNA reads from the same blood draw.

The roughly 38 donors, aged about 6 to 95 years, were systemically healthy Caucasian individuals from Russia. Each donor gave approximately 9.3 milliliters of peripheral blood, collected into EDTA-treated Vacutainer tubes. Ficoll-Paque density-gradient centrifugation was used to isolate PBMCs, with at least 7 million per sample. Trizol reagent was used to extract total RNA from the PBMCs, yielding at least 5 micrograms per sample. The percentages of naive CD45RAhigh/CD27high T cells were determined by flow cytometry on a PBMC aliquot from every donor. Germline trimming amounts to 4 bases on V and 2 bases on J, with 5 as the count of junction bases outside the gene matches. The CDR1 and CDR2 encoded by the germline V gene (reference sequence) are LNHNV and YYDKDF. From cysteine to phenylalanine, the CDR3 is 15 amino acids long. Of all the DNA, just the CDR3 is kept, 45 bases in frame from base 1. The full study reports these points: Observed TCR beta diversity correlated strongly with the percentage of naive T cells measured by flow cytometry. Observed TCR beta diversity per million T cells fell roughly linearly with age, and a significant reduction was already apparent by age approximately 41. Donor CMV infection status was unknown, potentially confounding age-related changes in expanded clonotypes. Because profiling used bulk unsorted PBMCs, naive and antigen-experienced compartments could not be compared conclusively. The long-lived group showed more naive CD4+ T cells, fewer expanded clones and increased TCR diversity than the aged group, suggesting age selection. Total diversity estimates from one million sequenced T cells were considered lower bounds and underestimates.

Receptor amplification or capture employed 5' RACE. The sequencer was an Illumina HiSeq 2500. A second PCR of about 7 to 12 cycles was run with a J-beta primer mix and a sample-barcoded 5' primer. A unique molecular identifier was introduced onto each TCR beta cDNA molecule by a template-switch 5' adaptor carrying 12 random nucleotides. Each sample yielded at least 2.5 million CDR3-containing paired-end reads. The Mint cDNA synthesis kit, primed by a TRBC-specific oligonucleotide, was used to synthesize first-strand cDNA from all RNA. Following uracil-DNA glycosylase treatment, all cDNA underwent a first 18-cycle PCR with the universal primers M1SS and BC2_uni_R. Concerning the study's data processing: Each sample was normalized by randomly selecting 1 million high-quality reads, each carrying a distinct molecular identifier. Instead of being binned into consensus sequences, reads that shared molecular identifiers were thrown out. MiTCR, set to a Q25 quality threshold and the strictest error-elimination algorithm, was used for CDR3 identification, clonotype clustering and error correction. A nonparametric unseen species model with Euler transformation was used to estimate lower-bound total TCR beta diversity. TCRdb passed the public sequencing reads through fastp at Q25 and MiXCR, retaining productive beta sequences. Every CDR3 protein is listed once, alongside the most common genes and DNA of its rows. TCRdb, not the original authors, processed these V and J calls. The sample includes around 710,000 distinct CDR3 sequences, with roughly 41% observed a single time. Clones ranked in the top ten supply 20% to 25% of the sample.

The specimen was blood. The chain couples TRBV15 to TRBJ1-5, and 7 bases in between align with TRBD1. This TCR was recovered from a woman aged 60-75 years in good health. The DNA is as follows: TGTGCCACCAGCACAGACAGGGCTGGCAATCAGCCCCAGCATTTT. Its coded protein is CATSTDRAGNQPQHF. This CDR3, with the reference TRBV15 and TRBJ1-5 proteins standing in past its ends, gives the full variable domain DAMVIQNPRYQVTQFGKPVTLSCSQTLNHNVMYWYQQKSSQAPKLLFHYYDKDFNNEADTPDNFQSRRPNTSFCFLDIRSPGLGDTAMYLCATSTDRAGNQPQHFGDGTRLSIL.